This TCR beta chain was recovered during a study of blood T cells in healthy people across ages. This CDR3 region has 15 residues. Germline CDR1 reads LGHDT; CDR2 reads YNNKEL (reference sequence). PCR was performed a second time for roughly 7 to 12 cycles using a sample-barcoded 5' primer and a J-beta primer mix. TCRdb used MiXCR to reprocess the 5' RACE reads, holding one entry per CDR3 protein. The sample records 600,000 or so distinct CDR3 sequences, about 28% being singletons. Of note for this clonotype: At one end the junction does not follow the germline gene, possibly because of a read error.

The specimen sequenced was blood. This chain uses TRBV3-1 with TRBJ1-5; D is perhaps TRBD1 (5 bases). This TCR came from a woman at least 80 years old in good health. CDR3 amino acids: CAGSHGGGSNQPQHF. CDR3 DNA sequence: TGTGCCGGCAGCCATGGGGGTGGTAGCAATCAGCCCCAGCATTTT.